This T cell receptor (beta chain) was sequenced during a study of PD-L1 blockade in urothelial cancer. Assay used: immunoSEQ multiplex PCR; TCRdb lists only in-frame clones, some missing. The sample lists about 86,000 clones, roughly 84% occurring once. The germline V gene encodes CDR1 SGHAT and CDR2 FQNNGV. Trimming at V came to 6 bases and at J to 0 bases, leaving 9 bases not matched to a gene. The CDR3 contains 16 residues. The time point denotes: pretreatment peripheral blood. The TCR was taken from a man between 60 and 75 years old with urothelial cancer. This sequence joins TRBV11-2 and TRBJ1-1; 8 nucleotides agree with TRBD1. Specimen: PBMCs, collected around atezolizumab (anti-PD-L1) treatment. CDR3 coding DNA: TGTGCCAGCAGGCACTCCGGACAGGGAATGAACACTGAAGCTTTCTTT. Protein sequence: CASRHSGQGMNTEAFF. Variable domain in full (rest from reference TRBV11-2 and TRBJ1-1): EAGVAQSPRYKIIEKRQSVAFWCNPISGHATLYWYQQILGQGPKLLIQFQNNGVVDDSQLPKDRFSAERLKGVDSTLKIQPAKLEDSAVYLCASRHSGQGMNTEAFFGQGTRLTVV.